This T cell receptor beta chain was sequenced during a study of shared clonotypes between healthy human individuals. The authors ran the assay at deep level. Per the original methods: ImmunoSEQ gave junction-only sequences without quality scores, so filtering differed. Method: immunoSEQ multiplex PCR; TCRdb's copy keeps in-frame clones and lacks some. The D gene and trimming were derived from the DNA, and the V and J assignments and clone size from that table. The repertoire holds about 820,000 clones, with around 92% as singletons. CD45RO-negative, CCR7-selected cells formed the naive CD8 fraction, which excluded terminally differentiated effector memory CD45RA+ cells. Germline lookup yields CDR1 SGHVS and CDR2 FNYEAQ. Trimming removed 5 bases at V and 2 bases at J, with 16 bases between. This CDR3 is built from 15 residues.

The sequence was collected from a young man in good health. This chain joins TRBV7-6 and TRBJ2-7; D could derive from TRBD1 or TRBD2 (5 bases each). The sample comprised naive CD8+ T cells sorted from blood. The CDR3 loop reads CASSPNPRDPYEQYF. The CDR3 coding sequence is TGTGCCAGCAGCCCTAATCCCCGGGACCCCTACGAGCAGTACTTC.